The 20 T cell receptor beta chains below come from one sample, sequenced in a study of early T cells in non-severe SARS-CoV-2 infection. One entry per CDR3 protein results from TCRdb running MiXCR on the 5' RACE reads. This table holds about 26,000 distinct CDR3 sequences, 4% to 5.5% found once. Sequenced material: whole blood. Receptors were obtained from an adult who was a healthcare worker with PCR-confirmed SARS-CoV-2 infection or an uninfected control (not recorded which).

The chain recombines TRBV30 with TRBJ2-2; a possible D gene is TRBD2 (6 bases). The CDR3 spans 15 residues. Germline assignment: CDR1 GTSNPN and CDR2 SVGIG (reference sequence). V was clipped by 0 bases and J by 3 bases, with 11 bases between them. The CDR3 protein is CAWSVRGVDTGELFF. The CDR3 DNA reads TGTGCCTGGAGTGTTCGCGGGGTAGACACCGGGGAGCTGTTTTTT.

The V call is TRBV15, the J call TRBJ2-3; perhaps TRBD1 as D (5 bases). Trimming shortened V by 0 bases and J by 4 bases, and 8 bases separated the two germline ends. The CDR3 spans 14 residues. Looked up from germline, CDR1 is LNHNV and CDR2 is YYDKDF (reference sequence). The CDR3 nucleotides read TGTGCCACCAGCAGAGACAGGGCTTCAGATACGCAGTATTTT. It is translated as CATSRDRASDTQYF.

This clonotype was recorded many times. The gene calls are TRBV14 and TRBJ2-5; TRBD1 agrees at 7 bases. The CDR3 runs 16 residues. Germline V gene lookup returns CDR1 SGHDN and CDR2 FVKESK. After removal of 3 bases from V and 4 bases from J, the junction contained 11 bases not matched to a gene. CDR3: CASSHLRGWKTETQYF. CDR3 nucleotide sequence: TGTGCCAGCAGCCATCTCAGGGGGTGGAAAACAGAGACCCAGTACTTC.

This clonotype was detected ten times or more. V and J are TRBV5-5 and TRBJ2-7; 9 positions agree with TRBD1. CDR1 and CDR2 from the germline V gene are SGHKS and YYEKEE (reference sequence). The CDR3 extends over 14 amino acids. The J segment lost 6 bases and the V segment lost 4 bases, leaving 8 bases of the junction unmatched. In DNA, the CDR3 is TGTGCCAGCAGCACCGGGACAGGGCAATTCGAGCAGTACTTC. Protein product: CASSTGTGQFEQYF.

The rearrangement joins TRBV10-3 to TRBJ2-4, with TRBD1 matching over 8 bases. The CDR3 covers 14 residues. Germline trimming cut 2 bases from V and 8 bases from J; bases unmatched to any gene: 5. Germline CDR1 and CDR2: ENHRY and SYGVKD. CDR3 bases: TGTGCCATCAGTGAGGGACAGGGTAGAGACATTCAGTACTTC. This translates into CAISEGQGRDIQYF.

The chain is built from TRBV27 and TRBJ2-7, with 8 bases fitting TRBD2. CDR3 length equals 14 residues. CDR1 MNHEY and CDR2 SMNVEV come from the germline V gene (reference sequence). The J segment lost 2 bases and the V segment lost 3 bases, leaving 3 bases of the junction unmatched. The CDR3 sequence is CASSFTGGPYEQYF. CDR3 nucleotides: TGTGCCAGCAGTTTTACGGGAGGGCCCTACGAGCAGTACTTC.

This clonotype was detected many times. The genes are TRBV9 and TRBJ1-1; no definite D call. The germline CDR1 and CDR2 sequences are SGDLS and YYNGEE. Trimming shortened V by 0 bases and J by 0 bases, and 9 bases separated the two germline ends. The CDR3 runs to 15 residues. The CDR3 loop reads CASSVDLAMNTEAFF. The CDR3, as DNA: TGTGCCAGCAGCGTAGACTTGGCCATGAACACTGAAGCTTTCTTT.

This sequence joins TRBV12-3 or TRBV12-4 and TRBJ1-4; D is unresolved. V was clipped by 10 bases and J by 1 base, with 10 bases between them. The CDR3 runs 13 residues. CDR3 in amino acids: CATATGTNEKLFF. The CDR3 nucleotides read TGTGCCACCGCGACGGGAACTAATGAAAAACTGTTTTTT.

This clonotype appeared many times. The chain's CDR3 is CASSYQLGTEAFF. The DNA for the CDR3 is TGTGCCAGCAGTTATCAGTTGGGGACTGAAGCTTTCTTT. The chain recombines TRBV27 with TRBJ1-1, with D uncertain. Germline assignment: CDR1 MNHEY and CDR2 SMNVEV (reference sequence). The CDR3 sequence is 13 residues long. Between the trimmed V and J ends, which lost 4 bases and 5 bases, there was a span of 11 bases.

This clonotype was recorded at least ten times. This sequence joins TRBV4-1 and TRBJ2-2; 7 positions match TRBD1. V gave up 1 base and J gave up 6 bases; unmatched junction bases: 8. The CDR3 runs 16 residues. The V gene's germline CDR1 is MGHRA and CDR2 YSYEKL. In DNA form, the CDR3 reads TGCGCCAGCAGCCAAGCGGGACAGAGGGAGTCCGGGGAGCTGTTTTTT. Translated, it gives CASSQAGQRESGELFF.

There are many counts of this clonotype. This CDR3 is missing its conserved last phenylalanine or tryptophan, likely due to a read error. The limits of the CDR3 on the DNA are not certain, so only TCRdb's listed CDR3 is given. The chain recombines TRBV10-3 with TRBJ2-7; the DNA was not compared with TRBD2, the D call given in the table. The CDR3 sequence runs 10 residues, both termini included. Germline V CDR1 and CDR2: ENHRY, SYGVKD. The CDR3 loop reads CAPRLGGPLS.

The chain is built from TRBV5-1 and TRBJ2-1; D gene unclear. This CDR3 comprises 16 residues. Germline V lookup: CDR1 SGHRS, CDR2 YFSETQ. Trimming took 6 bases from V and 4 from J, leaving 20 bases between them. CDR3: CASTALPPPQYNEQFF. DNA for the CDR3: TGCGCCAGCACCGCCCTACCTCCGCCCCAGTACAATGAGCAGTTCTTC.

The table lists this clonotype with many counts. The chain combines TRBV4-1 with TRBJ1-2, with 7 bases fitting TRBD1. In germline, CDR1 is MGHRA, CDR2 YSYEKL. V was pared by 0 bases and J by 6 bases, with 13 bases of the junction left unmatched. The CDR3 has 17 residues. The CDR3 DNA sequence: TGCGCCAGCAGCCAAGACCGGCCCGGCTCAGGGGGTAATGGCTACACCTTC. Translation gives CASSQDRPGSGGNGYTF.

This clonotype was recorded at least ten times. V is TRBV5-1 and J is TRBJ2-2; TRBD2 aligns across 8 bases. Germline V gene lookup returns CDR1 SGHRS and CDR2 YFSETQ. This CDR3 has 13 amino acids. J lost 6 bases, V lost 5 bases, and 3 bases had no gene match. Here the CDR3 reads CASRKRESGELFF. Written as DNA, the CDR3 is TGCGCCAGCAGAAAGCGGGAGTCCGGGGAGCTGTTTTTT.

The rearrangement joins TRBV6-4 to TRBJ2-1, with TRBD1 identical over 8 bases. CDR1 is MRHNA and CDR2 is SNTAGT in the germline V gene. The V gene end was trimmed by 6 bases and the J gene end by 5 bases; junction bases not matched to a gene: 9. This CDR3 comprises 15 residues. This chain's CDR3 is CASSLDRGPNNEQFF. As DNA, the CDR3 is TGTGCCAGCAGCCTAGACAGGGGCCCTAACAATGAGCAGTTCTTC.

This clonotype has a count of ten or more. CDR3 in amino acids: CASSPTRTSGSFEQYF. CDR3 nucleotide sequence: TGTGCCAGCTCACCTACTAGGACTAGCGGGAGCTTCGAGCAGTACTTC. V gene TRBV18 combines with J gene TRBJ2-7; 13 nucleotides align to TRBD2. The junction had 8 bases not matched to a gene; V was cut back by 3 bases and J by 6 bases. This CDR3 has 16 amino acids. Germline assignment: CDR1 KGHSH and CDR2 LQKENI.

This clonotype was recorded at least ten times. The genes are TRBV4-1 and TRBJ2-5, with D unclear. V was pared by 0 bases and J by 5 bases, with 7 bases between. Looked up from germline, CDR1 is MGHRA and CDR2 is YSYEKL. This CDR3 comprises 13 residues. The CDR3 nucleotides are TGCGCCAGCAGCCAAGATCCGGTGGAGACCCAGTACTTC. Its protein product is CASSQDPVETQYF.

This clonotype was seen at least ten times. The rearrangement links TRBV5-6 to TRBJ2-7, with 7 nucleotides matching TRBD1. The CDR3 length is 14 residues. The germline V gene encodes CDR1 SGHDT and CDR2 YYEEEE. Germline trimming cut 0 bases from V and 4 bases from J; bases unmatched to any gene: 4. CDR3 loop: CASSLDRGRYEQYF. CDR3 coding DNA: TGTGCCAGCAGCTTGGACAGGGGAAGATACGAGCAGTACTTC.

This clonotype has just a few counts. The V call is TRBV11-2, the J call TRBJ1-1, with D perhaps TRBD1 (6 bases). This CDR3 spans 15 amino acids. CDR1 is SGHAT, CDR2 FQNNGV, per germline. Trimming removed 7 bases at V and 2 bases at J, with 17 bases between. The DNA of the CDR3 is TGTGCCAGCAAGGGGGTAGGGGGATTCAACACTGAAGCTTTCTTT. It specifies CASKGVGGFNTEAFF. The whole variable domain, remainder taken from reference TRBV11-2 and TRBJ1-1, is EAGVAQSPRYKIIEKRQSVAFWCNPISGHATLYWYQQILGQGPKLLIQFQNNGVVDDSQLPKDRFSAERLKGVDSTLKIQPAKLEDSAVYLCASKGVGGFNTEAFFGQGTRLTVV.

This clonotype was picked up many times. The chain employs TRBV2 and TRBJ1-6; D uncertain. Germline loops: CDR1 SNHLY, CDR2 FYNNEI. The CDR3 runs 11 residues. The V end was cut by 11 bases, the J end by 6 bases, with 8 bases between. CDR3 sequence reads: CAGRGNSPLHF. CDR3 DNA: TGTGCCGGGCGGGGTAATTCACCCCTCCACTTT.